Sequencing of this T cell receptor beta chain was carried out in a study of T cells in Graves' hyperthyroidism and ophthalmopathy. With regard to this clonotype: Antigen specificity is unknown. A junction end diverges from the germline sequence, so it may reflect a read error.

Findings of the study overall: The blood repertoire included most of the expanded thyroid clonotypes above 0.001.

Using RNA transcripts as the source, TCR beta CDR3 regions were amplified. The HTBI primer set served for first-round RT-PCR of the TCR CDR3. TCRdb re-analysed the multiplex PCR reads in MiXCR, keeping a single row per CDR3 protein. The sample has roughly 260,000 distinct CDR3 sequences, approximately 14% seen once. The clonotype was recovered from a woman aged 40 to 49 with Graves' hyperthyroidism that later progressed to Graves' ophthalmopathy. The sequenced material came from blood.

The CDR3 region is CASSPKWDTNEKLCF. As DNA, the CDR3 is TGTGCCAGCAGCCCGAAGTGGGATACTAATGAAAAGCTGTGTTTT. The rearrangement links TRBV11-2 to TRBJ1-4, with D unresolved. The CDR3 contains 15 residues. Germline V gene data show CDR1 as SGHAT and CDR2 as FQNNGV.